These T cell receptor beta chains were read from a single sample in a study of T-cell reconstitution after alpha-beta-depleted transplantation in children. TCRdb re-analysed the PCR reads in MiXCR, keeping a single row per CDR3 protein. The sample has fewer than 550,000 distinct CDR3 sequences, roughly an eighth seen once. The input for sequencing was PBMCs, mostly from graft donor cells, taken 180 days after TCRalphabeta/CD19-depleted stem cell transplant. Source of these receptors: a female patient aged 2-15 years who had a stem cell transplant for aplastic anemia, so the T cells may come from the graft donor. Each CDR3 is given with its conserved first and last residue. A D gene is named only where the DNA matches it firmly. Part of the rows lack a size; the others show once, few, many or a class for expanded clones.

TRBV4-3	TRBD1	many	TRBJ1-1	CASSQVTGLLDTEAFF	TGCGCCAGCAGCCAGGTGACAGGGCTGTTGGACACTGAAGCTTTCTTT
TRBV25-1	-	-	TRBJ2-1	CASSERLGSSYNEQFF	TGTGCCAGCAGTGAACGATTAGGGAGCTCCTACAATGAGCAGTTCTTC
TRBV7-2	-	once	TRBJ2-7	CASSVSDPRVSYEQYF	TGTGCCAGCAGTGTTAGCGACCCGAGGGTCTCCTACGAGCAGTACTTC
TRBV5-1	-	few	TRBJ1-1	CASSHRPQTVMNTEAFF	TGCGCCAGCAGCCACAGGCCCCAGACAGTCATGAACACTGAAGCTTTCTTT
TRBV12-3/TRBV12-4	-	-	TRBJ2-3	CASSLKVGTDTQYF	TGTGCCAGCAGTTTGAAGGTCGGCACAGATACGCAGTATTTT
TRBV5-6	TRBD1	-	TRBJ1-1	CASSMRTGALRTEAFF	TGTGCCAGCAGCATGCGGACAGGGGCTTTGAGAACTGAAGCTTTCTTT
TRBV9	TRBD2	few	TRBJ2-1	CASSVAGTSRYNEQFF	TGTGCCAGCAGCGTAGCCGGGACTAGCCGCTACAATGAGCAGTTCTTC
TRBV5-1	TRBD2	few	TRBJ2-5	CASSSPGTSGRETQYF	TGCGCCAGCAGCTCCCCGGGGACTAGCGGGAGAGAGACCCAGTACTTC
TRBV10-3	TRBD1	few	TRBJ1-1	CAISEAIQDRGGKAFF	TGTGCCATCAGTGAGGCGATCCAGGACAGGGGGGGAAAAGCTTTCTTT
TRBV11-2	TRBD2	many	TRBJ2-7	CASSSSGRLEQYF	TGTGCCAGCAGCTCCAGCGGGAGGCTCGAGCAGTACTTC
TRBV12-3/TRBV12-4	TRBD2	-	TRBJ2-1	CASIGTSGREGNEQFF	TGTGCCAGCATCGGGACTAGCGGGAGGGAGGGGAATGAGCAGTTCTTC
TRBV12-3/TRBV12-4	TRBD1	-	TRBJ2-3	CAGSYRQGGTDTQYF	TGTGCCGGCAGTTATCGACAGGGTGGCACAGATACGCAGTATTTT
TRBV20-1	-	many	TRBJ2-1	CSATIPVDEQFF	TGCAGTGCTACGATACCGGTCGATGAGCAGTTCTTC
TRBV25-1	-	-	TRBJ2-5	CASSEYASQETQYF	TGTGCCAGCAGTGAATACGCTAGCCAAGAGACCCAGTACTTC
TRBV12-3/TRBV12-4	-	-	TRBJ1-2	CASSFWQGDGYTF	TGTGCCAGCAGTTTTTGGCAGGGTGATGGCTACACCTTC
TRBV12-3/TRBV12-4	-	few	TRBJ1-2	CASSLGINYGYTF	TGTGCCAGCAGTTTGGGAATTAACTATGGCTACACCTTC
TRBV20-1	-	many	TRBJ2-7	CSARSPRDSYEQYF	TGCAGTGCTAGGAGTCCGCGGGACTCCTACGAGCAGTACTTC
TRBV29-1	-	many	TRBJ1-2	CSVEDRTDPPSF	TGCAGCGTTGAAGATCGGACCGATCCTCCCTCCTTC
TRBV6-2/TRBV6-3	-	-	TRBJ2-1	CASRERADSYNEQFF	TGTGCCAGCAGGGAGCGGGCCGACTCCTACAATGAGCAGTTCTTC
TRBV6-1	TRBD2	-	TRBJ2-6	CASEELAGSGANVLTF	TGTGCCAGCGAGGAACTAGCGGGATCAGGGGCCAACGTCCTGACTTTC
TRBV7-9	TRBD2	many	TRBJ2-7	CASSSWGGFSYEQYF	TGTGCCAGCAGCTCGTGGGGGGGATTCTCCTACGAGCAGTACTTC
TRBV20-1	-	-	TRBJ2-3	CSANSRGSEPDTQYF	TGCAGTGCTAACAGCCGAGGATCGGAGCCAGATACGCAGTATTTT
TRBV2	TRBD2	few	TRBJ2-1	CASIASGSYNEQFF	TGTGCCAGCATCGCTAGCGGGAGCTACAATGAGCAGTTCTTC